This entry describes one TCR beta chain. Its antigen remains unknown. One entry per CDR3 protein results from TCRdb running MiXCR on the RT-PCR reads. The table shows roughly 700,000 distinct CDR3 sequences, with 11% to 15% occurring only once. This sample was taken from a study of response to subunit inactivated influenza vaccine. General observations from the study: The authors offered the suggestion that each seasonal influenza vaccination recruits few new T cells.

V was cut by 0 bases and J by 7 bases, with 18 bases left in between. The CDR3 totals 16 residues. Per the germline V gene, CDR1 is LGHNA and CDR2 is YSLEER. This clonotype originated in a man aged 45-60 years who received an inactivated influenza vaccine. This chain links TRBV4-3 with TRBJ2-5; a weak D match, TRBD1 (6 bases). The sequenced sample was PBMCs from blood, obtained approximately 15 days before vaccination. This CDR3 reads CASSQDPTGLRVTQYF. The CDR3 DNA follows: TGCGCCAGCAGCCAAGATCCAACAGGGTTAAGGGTGACCCAGTACTTC.